This T cell receptor beta chain is from a study of blood T cell repertoires in COVID-19. Across the study: COVID-19 samples collected from the United States, Italy and Spain covered acute and convalescent phases. From T cells, B-cell-depleted T cells, or PBMCs came the material, which was cDNA or gDNA.

In the original processing: Reference gene primers were amplified, and this amplification served to estimate nucleated cell counts. Profiling relied on immunoSEQ multiplex PCR, and the TCRdb table lists in-frame clones only, not all of them. V, J and clone size reflect that table, while D and trimming were determined from the DNA. The sample holds fewer than 200,000 clones, 65% to 90% seen once. The length of the CDR3 is 14 residues. Germline V gene sequence: CDR1 MNHEY, CDR2 SVGAGI. Unmatched junction bases numbered 8, after V lost 6 bases and J lost 10 bases. This clonotype was sampled from a man aged 45-65 years with active or convalescent COVID-19. Sequencing used peripheral blood. The chain links TRBV6-5 to TRBJ1-6, with 8 bases identical to TRBD1. The CDR3 DNA sequence: TGTGCCAGCAGAGCGACAGGGGTAGTATCACCCCTCCACTTT. The encoded protein is CASRATGVVSPLHF.